A selection of T cell receptor beta chains follows, all from one sample in a study of identical twins. TCRdb independently ran MiXCR on the 5' RACE reads; one entry per CDR3 protein. The sample includes 690,000 or so distinct CDR3 sequences, about 9.4% seen only once; the top ten take about 0.98%. These sequences were also reported in another study, on yellow fever vaccine responses in identical twins.

Sequenced input: PBMCs. These receptor sequences come from a woman in her late teens or twenties in good health. CDR3s include the opening cysteine and the closing phenylalanine or tryptophan. Clone size is stated in some rows and not others, as once, few, many or a class when expanded.

cdr3_length	v_call	j_call	clone_size	cdr3_aa
12	TRBV12-3/TRBV12-4	TRBJ2-5	many	CASSPIQETQYF
15	TRBV28	TRBJ1-4	many	CASSFGDRGNEKLFF
13	TRBV5-1	TRBJ2-1	many	CASSYGSGDEQFF
20	TRBV4-1	TRBJ1-4	NA	CASSQVPPALLRGRDEKLFF
16	TRBV14	TRBJ2-1	NA	CASSTRGQGEKNEQFF
15	TRBV6-1	TRBJ2-3	many	CASRRPGQGIGTQYF
14	TRBV12-3/TRBV12-4	TRBJ1-1	many	CASSFGLRNTEAFF
13	TRBV20-1	TRBJ2-7	few	CSARGTGNYEQYF
17	TRBV20-1	TRBJ1-4	few	CSARVRQGGPTNEKLFF
11	TRBV20-1	TRBJ1-2	NA	CSASGADGYTF
15	TRBV28	TRBJ1-5	NA	CASSPPGQANQPQHF
13	TRBV7-9	TRBJ2-3	many	CASRFQGADTQYF
13	TRBV30	TRBJ2-5	NA	CACEQGAQGTQYF
15	TRBV5-6	TRBJ2-7	many	CASSPTSGLTYEQYF
15	TRBV9	TRBJ2-3	few	CASSPIDRDADTQYF
18	TRBV11-1	TRBJ2-1	NA	CASSFKKLGTSGPNEQFF
14	TRBV29-1	TRBJ2-7	few	CSVVFRTGAYEQYF
12	TRBV7-8	TRBJ2-7	few	CASKGGPYEQYF
15	TRBV10-3	TRBJ2-7	many	CAISEIPGGSYEQYF
14	TRBV27	TRBJ2-1	NA	CASSLRGAGNEQFF
13	TRBV29-1	TRBJ2-2	many	CSVPLGNTGELFF
14	TRBV28	TRBJ2-7	few	CASSASGTTYEQYF
15	TRBV7-9	TRBJ2-5	NA	CASSLAGPAQETQYF
15	TRBV4-3	TRBJ2-5	few	CASSLEPGLPETQYF
14	TRBV7-3	TRBJ1-1	NA	CASSLSPENTEAFF
15	TRBV20-1	TRBJ2-7	NA	CSAMNPRTDIREQYF
12	TRBV7-9	TRBJ2-1	few	CASSLGGLEQFF
14	TRBV12-3/TRBV12-4	TRBJ2-7	many	CASSAGTEGGEQYF
16	TRBV6-2/TRBV6-3	TRBJ2-7	few	CASSYGGRETSYEQYF
13	TRBV18	TRBJ1-5	NA	CASSPAGRQPQHF
16	TRBV24-1	TRBJ2-3	few	CATSDRTGGEVDTQYF
18	TRBV18	TRBJ2-7	few	CASSPLGLAGALGGEQYF
16	TRBV5-1	TRBJ2-7	NA	CASSGLERDGSYEQYF
13	TRBV2	TRBJ2-3	few	CASTLRETDTQYF
13	TRBV20-1	TRBJ2-7	few	CSSGTSGFYEQYF
14	TRBV19	TRBJ1-5	NA	CASSIANSNQPQHF
13	TRBV5-1	TRBJ1-6	many	CASGRTDNSPLHF
17	TRBV3-1	TRBJ2-5	NA	CASSQALAGGRQETQYF
16	TRBV24-1	TRBJ2-1	few	CATSTTTRPSYNEQFF
15	TRBV7-2	TRBJ1-1	NA	CASSLASGGYTEAFF
18	TRBV10-3	TRBJ2-6	NA	CAIPGSPGLIPGANVLTF
14	TRBV7-2	TRBJ1-2	NA	CASSPAPVRYGYTF
13	TRBV6-1	TRBJ2-7	few	CASREDGGYEQYF
19	TRBV6-5	TRBJ2-7	NA	CASSYSIETLRPSSYEQYF
17	TRBV6-2/TRBV6-3	TRBJ2-1	few	CASSHGTSGSSYNEQFF
14	TRBV13	TRBJ2-7	NA	CASSLSGRVYEQYF
14	TRBV18	TRBJ2-3	many	CASSPLHFTDTQYF
14	TRBV5-1	TRBJ2-7	NA	CASSSDGGAYEQYF
12	TRBV29-1	TRBJ2-2	NA	CSVVANTGELFF
16	TRBV3-1	TRBJ2-2	many	CASSQGTGGNTGELFF
15	TRBV7-9	TRBJ2-5	many	CASSRTSGSLETQYF